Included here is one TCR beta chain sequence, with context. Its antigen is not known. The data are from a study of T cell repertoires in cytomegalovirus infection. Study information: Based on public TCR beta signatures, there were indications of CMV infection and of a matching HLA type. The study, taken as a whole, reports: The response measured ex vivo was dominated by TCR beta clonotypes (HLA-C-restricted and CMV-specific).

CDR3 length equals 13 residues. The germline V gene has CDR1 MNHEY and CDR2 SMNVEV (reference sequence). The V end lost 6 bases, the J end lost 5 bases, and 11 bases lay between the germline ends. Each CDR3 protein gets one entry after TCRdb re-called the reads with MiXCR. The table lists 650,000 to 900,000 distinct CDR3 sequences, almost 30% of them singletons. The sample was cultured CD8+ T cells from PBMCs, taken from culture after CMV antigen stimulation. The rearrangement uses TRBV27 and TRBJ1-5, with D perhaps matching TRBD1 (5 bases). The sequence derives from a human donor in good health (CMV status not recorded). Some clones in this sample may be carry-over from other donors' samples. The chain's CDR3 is CASRAGRYQPQHF. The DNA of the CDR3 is TGTGCCAGCAGGGCAGGGCGATATCAGCCCCAGCATTTT.